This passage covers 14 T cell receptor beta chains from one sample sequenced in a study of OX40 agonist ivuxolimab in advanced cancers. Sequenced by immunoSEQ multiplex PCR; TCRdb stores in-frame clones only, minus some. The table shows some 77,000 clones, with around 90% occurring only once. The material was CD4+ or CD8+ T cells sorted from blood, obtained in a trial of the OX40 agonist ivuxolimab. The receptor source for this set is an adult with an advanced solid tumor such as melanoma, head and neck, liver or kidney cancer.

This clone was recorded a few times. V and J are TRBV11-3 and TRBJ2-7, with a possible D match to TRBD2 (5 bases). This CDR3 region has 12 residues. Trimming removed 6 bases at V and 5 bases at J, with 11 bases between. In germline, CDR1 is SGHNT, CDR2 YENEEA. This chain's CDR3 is CASSLSAHEQYF. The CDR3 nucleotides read TGTGCCAGCAGTCTTAGCGCCCACGAGCAGTACTTC.

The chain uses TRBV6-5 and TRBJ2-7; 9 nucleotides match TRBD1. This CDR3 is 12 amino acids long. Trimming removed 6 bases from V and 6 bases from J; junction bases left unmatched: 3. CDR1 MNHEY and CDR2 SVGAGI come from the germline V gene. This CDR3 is CASSRDRAEQYF. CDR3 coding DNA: TGTGCCAGCAGCCGGGACAGGGCCGAGCAGTACTTC.

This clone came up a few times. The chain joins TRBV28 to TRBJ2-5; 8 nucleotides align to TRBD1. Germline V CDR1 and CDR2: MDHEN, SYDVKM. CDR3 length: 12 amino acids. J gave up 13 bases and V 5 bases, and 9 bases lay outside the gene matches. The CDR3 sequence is CASSNRGKVWYF. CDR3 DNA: TGTGCCAGCAGTAACAGGGGGAAGGTGTGGTACTTC.

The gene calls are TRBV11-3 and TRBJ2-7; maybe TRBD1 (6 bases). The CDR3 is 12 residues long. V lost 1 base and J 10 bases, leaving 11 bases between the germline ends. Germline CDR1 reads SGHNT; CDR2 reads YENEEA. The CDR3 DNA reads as TGTGCCAGCAGCTTAGTGGGGACACCCCAGTACTTC. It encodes CASSLVGTPQYF.

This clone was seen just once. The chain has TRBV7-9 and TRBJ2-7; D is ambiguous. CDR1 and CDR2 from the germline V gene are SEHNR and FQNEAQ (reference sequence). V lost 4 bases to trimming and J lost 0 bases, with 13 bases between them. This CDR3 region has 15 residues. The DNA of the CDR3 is TGTGCCAGCAGCTCCCGTCGAGAGAACTCCTACGAGCAGTACTTC. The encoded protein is CASSSRRENSYEQYF.

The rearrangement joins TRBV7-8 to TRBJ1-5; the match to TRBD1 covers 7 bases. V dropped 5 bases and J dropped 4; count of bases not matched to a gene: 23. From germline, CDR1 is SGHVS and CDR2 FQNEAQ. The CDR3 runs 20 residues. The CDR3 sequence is CASSLTYSTGINVKNQPQHF. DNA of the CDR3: TGTGCCAGCAGCCTAACCTATTCGACAGGGATTAATGTGAAAAATCAGCCCCAGCATTTT.

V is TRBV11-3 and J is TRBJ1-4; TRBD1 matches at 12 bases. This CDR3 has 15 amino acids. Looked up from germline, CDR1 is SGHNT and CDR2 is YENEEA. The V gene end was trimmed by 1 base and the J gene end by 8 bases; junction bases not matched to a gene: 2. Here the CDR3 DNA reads TGTGCCAGCAGCTTAGGCGGGACAGGGGGCGAAAAACTGTTTTTT. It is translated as CASSLGGTGGEKLFF.

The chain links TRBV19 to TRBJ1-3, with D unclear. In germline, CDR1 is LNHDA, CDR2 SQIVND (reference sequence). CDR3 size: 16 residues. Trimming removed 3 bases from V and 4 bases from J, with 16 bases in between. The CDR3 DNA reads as TGTGCCAGTAGTATTCAGTTCCGCGGGCCAGGAAACACCATATATTTT. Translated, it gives CASSIQFRGPGNTIYF.

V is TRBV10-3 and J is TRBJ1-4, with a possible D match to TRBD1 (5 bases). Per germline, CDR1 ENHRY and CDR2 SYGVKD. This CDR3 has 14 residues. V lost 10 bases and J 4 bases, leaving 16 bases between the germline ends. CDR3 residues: CATGTGTYNEKLFF. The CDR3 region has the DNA TGTGCCACCGGGACCGGGACTTATAATGAAAAACTGTTTTTT.

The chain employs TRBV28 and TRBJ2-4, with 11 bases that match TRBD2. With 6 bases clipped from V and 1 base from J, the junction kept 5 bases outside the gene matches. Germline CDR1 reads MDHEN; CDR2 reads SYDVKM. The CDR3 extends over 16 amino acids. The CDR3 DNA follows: TGTGCCAGCAGCACTAGCGGGAGAGGGGCCAAAAACATTCAGTACTTC. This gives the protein CASSTSGRGAKNIQYF.

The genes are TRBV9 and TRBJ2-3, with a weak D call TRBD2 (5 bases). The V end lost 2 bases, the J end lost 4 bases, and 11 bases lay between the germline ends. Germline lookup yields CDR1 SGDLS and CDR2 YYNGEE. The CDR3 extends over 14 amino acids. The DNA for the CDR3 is TGTGCCAGCAGCGTTGCCTCTAGCTCAGATACGCAGTATTTT. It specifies CASSVASSSDTQYF. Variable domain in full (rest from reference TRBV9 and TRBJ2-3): DSGVTQTPKHLITATGQRVTLRCSPRSGDLSVYWYQQSLDQGLQFLIQYYNGEERAKGNILERFSAQQFPDLHSELNLSSLELGDSALYFCASSVASSSDTQYFGPGTRLTVL.

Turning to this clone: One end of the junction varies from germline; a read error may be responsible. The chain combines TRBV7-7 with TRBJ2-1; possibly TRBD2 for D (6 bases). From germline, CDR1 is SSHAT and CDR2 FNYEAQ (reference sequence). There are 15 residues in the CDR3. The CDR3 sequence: CASSESAGNGNEQFF. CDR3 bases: TGTGCTAGCAGCGAGAGCGCGGGGAACGGCAATGAGCAGTTCTTC.

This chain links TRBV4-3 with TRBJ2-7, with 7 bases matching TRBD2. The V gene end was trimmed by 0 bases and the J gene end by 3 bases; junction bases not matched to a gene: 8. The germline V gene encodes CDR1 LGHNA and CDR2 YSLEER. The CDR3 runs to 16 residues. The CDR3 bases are TGCGCCAGCAGCCAAGATCGGTCTAGCGGCTACTACGAGCAGTACTTC. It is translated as CASSQDRSSGYYEQYF.

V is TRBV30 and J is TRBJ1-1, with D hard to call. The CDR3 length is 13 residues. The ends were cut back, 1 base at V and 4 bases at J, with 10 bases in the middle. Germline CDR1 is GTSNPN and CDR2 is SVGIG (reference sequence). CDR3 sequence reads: CAWSAQAATEAFF. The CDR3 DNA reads TGTGCCTGGAGTGCTCAGGCTGCCACTGAAGCTTTCTTT.